One and the same sample provided the 20 T cell receptor beta chains below, sequenced in a study of cytomegalovirus exposure and HLA in healthy donors. The PCR made use of 60 Vbeta and 13 Jbeta primers. Sequencing was performed with immunoSEQ multiplex PCR; in TCRdb, only in-frame clones are kept and a portion is missing. The sample includes tens of thousands of clones, about 78% of them seen just once. The specimen was PBMCs. These receptors all come from a man in his thirties or forties in good health and CMV-seropositive.

The genes are TRBV5-4 and TRBJ2-2; weak D call: TRBD2 (5 bases). V was cut by 4 bases and J by 5 bases, with 18 bases left in between. Germline loops: CDR1 SGHNT, CDR2 YYREEE (reference sequence). The length of the CDR3 is 16 residues. The CDR3 nucleotides are TGTGCCAGCAGCAACCAGGACTGGAGGCTAACCGGGGAGCTGTTTTTT. Translated: CASSNQDWRLTGELFF. Variable domain in full (rest from reference TRBV5-4 and TRBJ2-2): ETGVTQSPTHLIKTRGQQVTLRCSSQSGHNTVSWYQQALGQGPQFIFQYYREEENGRGNFPPRFSGLQFPNYSSELNVNALELDDSALYLCASSNQDWRLTGELFFGEGSRLTVL.

The CDR3 sequence is CASSPLDRVDYGYTF. The CDR3 nucleotides read TGTGCCAGCTCACCACTTGACAGGGTTGACTATGGCTACACCTTC. The chain has TRBV18 and TRBJ1-2; 7 bases are shared with TRBD1. V lost 1 base, J lost 3 bases, and 5 bases stayed unmatched. The germline CDR1 and CDR2 sequences are KGHSH and LQKENI. This CDR3 is 15 amino acids long.

This chain connects TRBV9 to TRBJ1-1, with D perhaps matching TRBD1 (5 bases). V was trimmed by 0 bases and J by 4 bases, leaving 13 bases between them. There are 15 residues in the CDR3. Germline lookup yields CDR1 SGDLS and CDR2 YYNGEE. As DNA, the CDR3 is TGTGCCAGCAGCGTAGCGGGGGGGAGGGGCACTGAAGCTTTCTTT. Translated: CASSVAGGRGTEAFF.

This clone was seen only once. The chain recombines TRBV2 with TRBJ1-4, with 9 bases fitting TRBD1. The ends lost 6 bases at V and 8 bases at J; junction bases unmatched: 7. Per the germline V gene, CDR1 is SNHLY and CDR2 is FYNNEI. The CDR3 extends over 14 amino acids. The CDR3, as DNA: TGTGCCAGCAGCGGGGACAGGGCGAAGGAAAAACTGTTTTTT. Protein: CASSGDRAKEKLFF.

This clone was counted once. The CDR3 here is CASSLAAGRTGGNSPLHF. CDR3 nucleotide sequence: TGTGCCAGCAGCTTAGCCGCAGGAAGGACAGGGGGCAATTCACCCCTCCACTTT. The chain links TRBV11-2 to TRBJ1-6, with TRBD1 matching 11 bases. The CDR3 totals 18 residues. Germline assignment: CDR1 SGHAT and CDR2 FQNNGV. J lost 7 bases, V lost 1 base, and 9 bases had no gene match.

This clone was seen only a few times. The chain couples TRBV14 to TRBJ1-6; 9 nucleotides agree with TRBD1. This CDR3 has 13 amino acids. Germline loops: CDR1 SGHDN, CDR2 FVKESK. The V segment lost 5 bases and the J segment 9 bases; nucleotides outside the gene matches: 2. The CDR3 region is CASSVTGGSPLHF. CDR3 sequence (DNA): TGTGCCAGCAGCGTGACAGGGGGTTCACCCCTCCACTTT.

The chain has TRBV5-5 and TRBJ1-5; a weak D match, TRBD1 (5 bases). V lost 0 bases and J 3 bases, leaving 13 bases between the germline ends. Germline CDR1 and CDR2: SGHKS and YYEKEE (reference sequence). The CDR3 sequence is 16 residues long. CDR3 nucleotides: TGTGCCAGCAGCTTGGGACAGAGGCTCGACAATCAGCCCCAGCATTTT. Amino acids: CASSLGQRLDNQPQHF. Drawing the rest from reference TRBV5-5 and TRBJ1-5, the complete variable domain is DAGVTQSPTHLIKTRGQQVTLRCSPISGHKSVSWYQQVLGQGPQFIFQYYEKEERGRGNFPDRFSARQFPNYSSELNVNALLLGDSALYLCASSLGQRLDNQPQHFGDGTRLSIL.

V is TRBV5-1 and J is TRBJ1-5; 8 bases line up with TRBD1. CDR1 is SGHRS, CDR2 YFSETQ, per germline. The CDR3 totals 21 residues. With 3 bases clipped from V and 1 base from J, the junction kept 21 bases outside the gene matches. The CDR3 nucleotides are TGCGCCAGCAGCTCGGATTACTGTGCTCCGGGACAGGCTAGGAGCAATCAGCCCCAGCATTTT. Its protein is CASSSDYCAPGQARSNQPQHF.

The rearrangement joins TRBV5-5 to TRBJ2-7, with D maybe TRBD1 (5 bases). The germline V gene has CDR1 SGHKS and CDR2 YYEKEE (reference sequence). V was cut by 2 bases and J by 2 bases, with 11 bases left in between. The CDR3 spans 14 residues. CDR3 sequence reads: CASSLGHNTYEQYF. CDR3 DNA sequence: TGTGCCAGCAGCTTAGGACACAACACCTACGAGCAGTACTTC.

In DNA, the CDR3 is TGTGCCAGTAGGGACAGGGTAGAGAATCAGCCCCAGCATTTT. As protein: CASRDRVENQPQHF. This sequence joins TRBV19 and TRBJ1-5, with 8 bases lining up with TRBD1. V was pared by 6 bases and J by 4 bases, with 5 bases of the junction left unmatched. CDR1 and CDR2 from the germline V gene are LNHDA and SQIVND (reference sequence). The CDR3 length is 14 residues.

V usage is TRBV6-1 and J usage is TRBJ2-2; TRBD2 matches at 9 bases. From germline, CDR1 is MNHNS and CDR2 SASEGT. This CDR3 is 16 amino acids long. V was clipped by 4 bases and J by 0 bases; unmatched bases: 3. This chain's CDR3 is CASSVQRGANTGELFF. The CDR3 region has the DNA TGTGCCAGCAGTGTCCAGCGGGGGGCGAACACCGGGGAGCTGTTTTTT.

Written as DNA, the CDR3 is TGTGCCTGGAGTGTAGGACAGTTATACTACAATGAGCAGTTCTTC. As protein: CAWSVGQLYYNEQFF. The rearrangement uses TRBV30 and TRBJ2-1; tentatively, D is TRBD1 (6 bases). The CDR3 extends over 15 amino acids. V was clipped by 0 bases and J by 3 bases, with 12 bases between them. Germline-derived CDR1 and CDR2 are GTSNPN and SVGIG (reference sequence).

The CDR3 reads CASSPLDREQFF. DNA of the CDR3: TGTGCCAGCAGCCCTCTCGACAGAGAGCAGTTCTTC. The V and J genes are TRBV6-5 and TRBJ2-1; perhaps TRBD1 as D (5 bases). Trimming left V 6 bases short and J 10 bases short, with 13 bases between. This CDR3 spans 12 amino acids. Germline V gives CDR1 MNHEY, CDR2 SVGAGI.

As to this clone: Mismatch with germline at one junction end may stem from a read error. V gene TRBV7-9 combines with J gene TRBJ1-1; no definite D call. This CDR3 is 12 amino acids long. CDR1 is SEHNR and CDR2 is FQNEAQ in the germline V gene (reference sequence). Here the CDR3 DNA reads TGTTCCAGCAGCTCTCAGGTTCCAGAAGCTTTCTTT. Translated: CSSSSQVPEAFF. The entire variable domain, with the rest obtained from reference TRBV7-9 and TRBJ1-1, is as follows: DTGVSQNPRHKITKRGQNVTFRCDPISEHNRLYWYRQTLGQGPEFLTYFQNEAQLEKSRLLSDRFSAERPKGSFSTLEIQRTEQGDSAMYLCSSSSQVPEAFFGQGTRLTVV.

The V call is TRBV28, the J call TRBJ2-3; D may be TRBD2 (6 bases). CDR3 size: 16 residues. V was clipped by 7 bases and J by 0 bases, with 17 bases between them. CDR1 and CDR2 (germline): MDHEN, SYDVKM. DNA for the CDR3: TGTGCCAGCACCCTGACCGGAGGGACTAGCACAGATACGCAGTATTTT. Protein product: CASTLTGGTSTDTQYF.

V is TRBV18 and J is TRBJ1-6; 9 bases match TRBD1. With 0 bases clipped from V and 6 bases from J, the junction kept 0 bases outside the gene matches. CDR3 size: 15 residues. Germline V gene data show CDR1 as KGHSH and CDR2 as LQKENI. The DNA of the CDR3 is TGTGCCAGCTCACCACCGGGACAGGGTAATTCACCCCTCCACTTT. Its translation is CASSPPGQGNSPLHF.

V and J are TRBV27 and TRBJ1-1; 7 nucleotides agree with TRBD1. Germline lookup yields CDR1 MNHEY and CDR2 SMNVEV (reference sequence). This CDR3 spans 14 amino acids. V lost 6 bases, J lost 1 base, and 5 bases stayed unmatched. This CDR3 reads CASSRTGGNTEAFF. The CDR3 DNA sequence: TGTGCCAGCAGCCGGACAGGAGGGAACACTGAAGCTTTCTTT.

The V gene is TRBV5-4, the J gene TRBJ1-5; D not certain. CDR1 SGHNT and CDR2 YYREEE come from the germline V gene (reference sequence). This CDR3 region has 15 residues. Trimming removed 5 bases from V and 6 bases from J, with 18 bases in between. The CDR3 sequence is CASRGSAGVGQPQHF. The CDR3 nucleotides are TGTGCCAGCAGAGGATCGGCTGGAGTGGGTCAGCCCCAGCATTTT. Supplemented by reference TRBV5-4 and TRBJ1-5, the full variable domain reads ETGVTQSPTHLIKTRGQQVTLRCSSQSGHNTVSWYQQALGQGPQFIFQYYREEENGRGNFPPRFSGLQFPNYSSELNVNALELDDSALYLCASRGSAGVGQPQHFGDGTRLSIL.

The CDR3 DNA reads as TGTGCCATCAGTGAGTCGGGGCTCCCCCAAGAGACCCAGTACTTC. Its translation is CAISESGLPQETQYF. J is TRBJ2-5 and V is TRBV10-3, with D maybe TRBD1 (5 bases). Trimming took 0 bases from V and 1 from J, leaving 9 bases between them. Germline CDR1 reads ENHRY; CDR2 reads SYGVKD. There are 15 residues in the CDR3.

In this sample, this clone turned up once. The V and J genes are TRBV19 and TRBJ2-1; TRBD2 aligns across 8 bases. Germline V gene data show CDR1 as LNHDA and CDR2 as SQIVND (reference sequence). The CDR3 length is 15 residues. The V segment lost 4 bases and the J segment 4 bases; nucleotides outside the gene matches: 6. The chain's CDR3 is CASSTLAGLYNEQFF. The DNA for the CDR3 is TGTGCCAGTAGTACCCTAGCGGGTTTATACAATGAGCAGTTCTTC.